This T cell receptor (beta chain) was captured in a study of blood T cell repertoires in COVID-19. Per the original data handling: Researchers report that nucleated cell counts were estimated from reference gene primer amplification. Profiling relied on immunoSEQ multiplex PCR, and the TCRdb table lists in-frame clones only, not all of them. V, J and clone size reflect that table, while D and trimming were determined from the DNA. Of about 230,000 clones listed, more than 65% are singletons. V trimming: 6 bases; J trimming: 1 base; junction bases outside the gene matches: 5. The CDR3 contains 14 residues. From germline, CDR1 is LGHDT and CDR2 YNNKEL (reference sequence).

V and J are TRBV3-1 (or the pseudogene TRBV3-2) and TRBJ1-1; TRBD1 matches 7 bases. Sequenced material: peripheral blood. This receptor was taken from an elderly woman with acute or convalescent COVID-19. The CDR3 reads CASSRGTANTEAFF. DNA of the CDR3: TGTGCCAGCAGTCGAGGGACAGCGAACACTGAAGCTTTCTTT.